One T cell receptor (beta chain) is described in this entry. Its target is unknown. Vbeta (60) and Jbeta (13) primers were used in the PCR. Sequencing was performed with immunoSEQ multiplex PCR; in TCRdb, only in-frame clones are kept and a portion is missing. The table records about 140,000 clones, 70% to 80% of them present only once. Trimming took 4 bases from V and 6 from J, leaving 13 bases between them. This CDR3 contains 13 residues. CDR1 is GTSNPN, CDR2 SVGIG, per germline (reference sequence). The sample comes from a study of cytomegalovirus exposure and HLA in healthy donors. Points from the study as a whole: Data from an earlier analysis indicated that most TCR beta V segments were productive either about 90% or about 30% of the time.

The sequenced material came from PBMCs. The genes are TRBV30 and TRBJ1-5; D unclear. This receptor was obtained from a woman between 50 and 59 years old in good health and CMV-seronegative. Here the CDR3 DNA reads TGTGCCTGGACCCCCGATGTGAGTCAGCCCCAGCATTTT. As protein: CAWTPDVSQPQHF.